This T cell receptor (beta chain) was captured in a study of Ad26.COV2.S vaccination and SARS-CoV-2 variants. The wider study: Sample donor was a member of the COV1001 Ad26.COV2.S trial arm. Study-wide results and caveats: Comparable non-spike TCR breadth was observed in vaccine and placebo recipients. Substantial response breadth was reportedly seen for spike-specific CD8+ and CD4+ T cells after vaccination.

Treatment here: 15 to 20 received Ad26.COV2.S at low or high dose, single or two shots; about 5 received placebo; per-sample allocation not given. At day 63 after the first vaccine or placebo injection, samples were drawn. It was an adult aged 18-55 years in Boston who was the donor. The CDR3 covers 16 residues. Per germline, CDR1 SGHNT and CDR2 YYREEE (reference sequence). Trimming left V 4 bases short and J 5 bases short, with 18 bases between. This clone has only a few counts. The antigen is not known. The data were produced by immunoSEQ multiplex PCR, yet TCRdb's version contains in-frame clones alone and is incomplete. The sample lists more than 300,000 clones; 85% to 90% were seen once.

The material sequenced was peripheral blood, taken in a trial of Ad26.COV2.S vaccine versus placebo. The rearrangement links TRBV5-4 to TRBJ2-2; D may match TRBD1 or TRBD2 (5 bases each). The source of this sequence is a person aged 18-65 years who received the Ad26.COV2.S COVID-19 vaccine or a placebo. The CDR3 spells CASSLGAEGWTGELFF. The CDR3 DNA reads as TGTGCCAGCAGCCTCGGGGCCGAGGGGTGGACCGGGGAGCTGTTTTTT.